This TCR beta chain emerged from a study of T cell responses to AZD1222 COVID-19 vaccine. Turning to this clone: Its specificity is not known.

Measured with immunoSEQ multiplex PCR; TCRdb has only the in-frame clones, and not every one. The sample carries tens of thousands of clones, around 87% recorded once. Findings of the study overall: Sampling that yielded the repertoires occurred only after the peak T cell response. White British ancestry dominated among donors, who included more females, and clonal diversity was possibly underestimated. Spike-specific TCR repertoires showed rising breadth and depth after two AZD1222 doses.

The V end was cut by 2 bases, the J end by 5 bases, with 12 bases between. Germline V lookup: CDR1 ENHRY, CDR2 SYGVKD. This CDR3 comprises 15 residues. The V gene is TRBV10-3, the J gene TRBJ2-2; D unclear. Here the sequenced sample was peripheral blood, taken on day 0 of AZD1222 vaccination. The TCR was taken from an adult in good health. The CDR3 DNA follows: TGTGCCATCAGTGAGCCAAGGACGGAGACCGGGGAGCTGTTTTTT. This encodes CAISEPRTETGELFF.